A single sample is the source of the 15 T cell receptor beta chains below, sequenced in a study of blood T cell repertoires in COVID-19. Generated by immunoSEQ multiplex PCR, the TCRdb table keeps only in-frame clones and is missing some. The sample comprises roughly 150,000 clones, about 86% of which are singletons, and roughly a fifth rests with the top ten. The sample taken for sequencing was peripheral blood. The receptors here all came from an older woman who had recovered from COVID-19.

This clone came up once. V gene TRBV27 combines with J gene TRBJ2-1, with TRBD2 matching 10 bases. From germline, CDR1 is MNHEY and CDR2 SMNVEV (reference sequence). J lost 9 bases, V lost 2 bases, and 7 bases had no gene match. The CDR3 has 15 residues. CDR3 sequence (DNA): TGTGCCAGCAGTTTAGGTCTAGCGGGAGCCGGTGAGCAGTTCTTC. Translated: CASSLGLAGAGEQFF.

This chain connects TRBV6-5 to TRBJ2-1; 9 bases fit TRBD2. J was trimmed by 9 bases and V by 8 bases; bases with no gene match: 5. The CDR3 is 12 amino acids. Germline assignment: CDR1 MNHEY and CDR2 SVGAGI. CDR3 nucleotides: TGTGCCAGCTGGCGGGAGGGGGGTGAGCAGTTCTTC. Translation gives CASWREGGEQFF.

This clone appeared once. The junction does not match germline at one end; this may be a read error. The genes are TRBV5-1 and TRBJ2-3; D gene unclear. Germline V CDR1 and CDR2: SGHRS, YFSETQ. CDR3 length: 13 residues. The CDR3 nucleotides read TGCGCCAGCACCTTGGTCCCTACAGATACGCAGTATTTT. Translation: CASTLVPTDTQYF.

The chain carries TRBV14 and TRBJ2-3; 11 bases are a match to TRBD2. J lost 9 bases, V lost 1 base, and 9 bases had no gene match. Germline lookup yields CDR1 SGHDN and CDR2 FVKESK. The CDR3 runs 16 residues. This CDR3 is CASSQGATSGVGTQYF. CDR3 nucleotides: TGTGCCAGCAGCCAAGGGGCGACTAGCGGGGTCGGGACGCAGTATTTT.

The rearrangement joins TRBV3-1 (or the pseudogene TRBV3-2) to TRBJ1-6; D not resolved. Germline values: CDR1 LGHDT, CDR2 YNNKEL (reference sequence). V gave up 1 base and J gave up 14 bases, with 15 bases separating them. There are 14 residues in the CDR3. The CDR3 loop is CASSQVPGTGSLHF. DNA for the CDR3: TGTGCCAGCAGCCAAGTTCCGGGTACCGGTTCCCTCCACTTT.

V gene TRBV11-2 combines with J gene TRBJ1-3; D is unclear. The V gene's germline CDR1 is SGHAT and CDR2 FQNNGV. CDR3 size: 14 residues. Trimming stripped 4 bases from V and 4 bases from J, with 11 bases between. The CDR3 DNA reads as TGTGCCAGCAGCTCACCCAGATGGGGAAACACCATATATTTT. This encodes CASSSPRWGNTIYF. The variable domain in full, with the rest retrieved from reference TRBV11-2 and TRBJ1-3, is EAGVAQSPRYKIIEKRQSVAFWCNPISGHATLYWYQQILGQGPKLLIQFQNNGVVDDSQLPKDRFSAERLKGVDSTLKIQPAKLEDSAVYLCASSSPRWGNTIYFGEGSWLTVV.

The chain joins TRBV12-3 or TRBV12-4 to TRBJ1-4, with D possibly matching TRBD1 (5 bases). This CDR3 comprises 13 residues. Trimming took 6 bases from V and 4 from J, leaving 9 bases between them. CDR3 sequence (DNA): TGTGCCAGCAGCGACAGCCTTAATGAAAAACTGTTTTTT. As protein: CASSDSLNEKLFF.

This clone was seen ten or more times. This chain's CDR3 is CASSYSTGTTSEAFF. CDR3 sequence (DNA): TGTGCCAGCAGTTACTCGACCGGGACAACCAGTGAAGCTTTCTTT. The chain has TRBV6-5 and TRBJ1-1, with a possible D match to TRBD1 (6 bases). Germline V gives CDR1 MNHEY, CDR2 SVGAGI. The CDR3 has 15 amino acids. Trimming shortened V by 0 bases and J by 7 bases, and 15 bases separated the two germline ends.

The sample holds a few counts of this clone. CDR3 DNA: TGCGCCAGCAGCGAGAGTTTCTACGAGCAGTACTTC. It encodes CASSESFYEQYF. The rearrangement links TRBV5-1 to TRBJ2-7; D is unclear. Trimming left V 4 bases short and J 3 bases short, with 8 bases between. Per germline, CDR1 SGHRS and CDR2 YFSETQ. This CDR3 region has 12 residues.

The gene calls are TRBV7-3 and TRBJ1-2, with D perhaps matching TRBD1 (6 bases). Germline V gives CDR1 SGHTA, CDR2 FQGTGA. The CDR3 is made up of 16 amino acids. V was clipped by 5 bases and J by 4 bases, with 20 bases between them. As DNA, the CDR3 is TGTGCCAGCAGCCCAAACACAGGGAGCGCTGGCTATGGCTACACCTTC. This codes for CASSPNTGSAGYGYTF.

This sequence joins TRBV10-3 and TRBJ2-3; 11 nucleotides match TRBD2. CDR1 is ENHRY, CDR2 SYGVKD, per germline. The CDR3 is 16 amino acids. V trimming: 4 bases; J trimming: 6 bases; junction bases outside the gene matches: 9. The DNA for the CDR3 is TGTGCCATCAGTGGACTAGCGGGGAGGAAAGGGGATACGCAGTATTTT. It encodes CAISGLAGRKGDTQYF.

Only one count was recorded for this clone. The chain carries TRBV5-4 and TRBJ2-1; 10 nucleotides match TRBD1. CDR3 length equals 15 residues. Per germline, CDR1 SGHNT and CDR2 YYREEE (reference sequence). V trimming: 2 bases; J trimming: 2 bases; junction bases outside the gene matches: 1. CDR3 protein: CASSFGQGAYNEQFF. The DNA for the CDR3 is TGTGCCAGCAGCTTCGGACAGGGGGCCTACAATGAGCAGTTCTTC. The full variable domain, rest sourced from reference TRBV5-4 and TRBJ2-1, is ETGVTQSPTHLIKTRGQQVTLRCSSQSGHNTVSWYQQALGQGPQFIFQYYREEENGRGNFPPRFSGLQFPNYSSELNVNALELDDSALYLCASSFGQGAYNEQFFGPGTRLTVL.

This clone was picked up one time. The CDR3 nucleotides read TGTGCCAGCAGCCCACGGGGGGCACGGGGAAACACCATATATTTT. This codes for CASSPRGARGNTIYF. The chain has TRBV7-2 and TRBJ1-3, with D possibly being TRBD1 (6 bases). CDR1 and CDR2 (germline): SGHTA, FQGNSA. This CDR3 contains 15 residues. The ends were cut back, 5 bases at V and 4 bases at J, with 15 bases in the middle.

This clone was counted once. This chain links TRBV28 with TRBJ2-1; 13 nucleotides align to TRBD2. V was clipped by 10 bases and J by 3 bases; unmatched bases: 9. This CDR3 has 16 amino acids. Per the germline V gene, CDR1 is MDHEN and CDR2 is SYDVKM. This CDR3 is CATLVLAGGGYNEQFF. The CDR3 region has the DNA TGTGCCACCCTAGTACTAGCGGGAGGGGGCTACAATGAGCAGTTCTTC.

This chain's CDR3 is CASSPGQAYYEQYF. DNA of the CDR3: TGTGCCAGCAGCCCAGGACAGGCATACTACGAGCAGTACTTC. The gene calls are TRBV11-2 and TRBJ2-7, with 7 bases that match TRBD1. From germline, CDR1 is SGHAT and CDR2 FQNNGV. CDR3 length equals 14 residues. The trim removed 5 bases at V and 3 bases at J, leaving 7 bases unmatched.